The source of this T cell receptor beta chain is a study of shared clonotypes between healthy human individuals (dated by TCRdb to the early 2020s). For the wider study: A few men and two women, aged 18 to 49 years, made up the cohort. Each donor's leukapheresis produced roughly between about 0.8 and 10 billion PBMCs. To estimate repertoire size and how much clonotype sharing occurs between individuals, the study deeply sequenced the blood TCR repertoires of 4 to 6 healthy adults. Libraries were prepared and TCR repertoires were sequenced by different laboratories using diverse techniques, in order to increase sequencing depth and limit assay-specific biases. For each donor, CD4 naive and CD4 memory were each given three plates, CD8 naive was given two plates, and CD8 memory was given one plate. What the work shows at the level of the full study, not this receptor alone: Based on pairwise subsampling, the degree of clonotype sharing among donors was expected to be affected by sequencing depth. When a few donors were compared, the shared fraction of clonotypes was 5% to 6.5% for naive CD4, around 3.6% for naive CD8, 2% to 2.5% for memory CD4, and 0.4% for memory CD8. Only blood was sampled, and tissue TCR repertoires likely differ from those in blood. Rarefaction of sorted-subset datasets indicated incomplete sequencing despite the large sequencing depth. Compared with non-shared clonotypes, the clonotypes found in all four sorted-subset donors had higher generation probabilities. The genetic and exposure-history diversity represented was limited by the small number of donors. Estimated clonotype richness was generally larger for naive than for memory subsets.

The CDR1 and CDR2 encoded by the germline V gene are MNHEY and SVGAGI. CDR3 length: 14 amino acids, cysteine to phenylalanine. This entry keeps only the CDR3 DNA: 42 bases, framed from base 1. V has 2 bases trimmed and J has 4 bases trimmed; junction bases matching no gene number 2. Using the deep immunoSEQ assay, multiplex PCR amplified TCR CDR3 regions from genomic DNA. For each cell subset, the extracted genomic DNA was distributed evenly across all wells of several immunoSEQ 96-well plates, and each plate served as one replicate. Each replicate PCR for sorted subsets received roughly 0.2 ug genomic DNA, equal to roughly 29,000 T cell genomes. Purified libraries were quantified with a Qubit 3.0 fluorometer, sized on a Bioanalyzer 2100, and re-quantified with the KAPA Library Quantification kit. A separate single-read 150-cycle Illumina NextSeq 550 flow cell was used to sequence each immunoSEQ 96-well plate. Processing in the source paper ran as follows. The immunoSEQ output contained only junctional sequences without quality scores, so filtering could not match that applied to full-length reads. To assign V/J genes and CDR3, sequences were annotated using PyIR, a Python wrapper for IgBLAST v1.9, with IMGT germline references. Reads were removed for weak V/J assignments (E-value above 1e-6), missing CDR3, stop codons, out-of-frame junctions, or ambiguous translated residues. V3J clonotypes were defined as sequences sharing the same inferred V gene, J gene, and CDR3 amino acid sequence. Percentage overlap between repertoires was calculated by dividing the number of shared unique clonotypes by the size of the smaller repertoire. RTK rarefaction, the Chao1 estimator, and Recon v2.1 estimates of unobserved clonotypes were used to assess repertoire richness. For all TCRbeta clonotypes obtained by the gDNA method from several donors, generation probabilities were computed with OLGA. Here the immuneACCESS table is served through TCRdb, limited to in-frame sequences with V and J called. Missing clones are a known gap in these copies; in checked studies unresolved V genes cover under half, and the rest lacks a known reason. V and J calls and clone size come straight from that table; D and trimming were deduced from the DNA. Here the sample has roughly 1,500,000 clones; 98% occur a single time. The top ten hold approximately 0.44% of the sample.

Donors were healthy HIV-negative adults with no recently reported acute infections or vaccinations. All donors were Caucasian adults living in Nashville, Tennessee, USA. CD4+ T cells were enriched by magnetic negative selection, after which naive cells were positively selected on CD45RA and the negative fraction was taken as the memory subset. After blood collection by leukapheresis, PBMCs were isolated using Ficoll-Histopaque density gradient centrifugation and then cryopreserved in the vapor phase of liquid nitrogen. Analytical flow cytometry was used to check the purity and quantity of each magnetically sorted T cell population. Each sorted fraction had its genomic DNA isolated and then quantified by UV absorbance on a Nanodrop 2000c. Remarks on this clone: This receptor's antigen is unknown. Per-base qualities were not stored, and no clone one base away is much larger.

The source is a man aged 30 to 39 in good health. The sequence links TRBV6-5 to TRBJ2-4; 7 central bases correspond to TRBD1. Material: naive CD4+ T cells sorted from blood. The cell subset or site label, as the study defines it: CD45RA+ positively selected. The CDR3 corresponds to CASSYGTAKNIQYF. In nucleotides, the sequence is TGTGCCAGCAGTTACGGGACAGCTAAAAACATTCAGTACTTC.